A single sample is the source of the 20 T cell receptor beta chains below, sequenced in a study of blood T cell repertoires in COVID-19. Assay: immunoSEQ multiplex PCR; the TCRdb copy retains only in-frame clones and omits some. The sample consists of tens of thousands of clones, around 85% of them appearing once. Sequencing used peripheral blood. The receptors were gathered from a woman of 80 years or more with COVID-19, enrolled during active disease.

The V and J genes are TRBV19 and TRBJ1-2; 10 bases align to TRBD1. The CDR3 is made up of 14 amino acids. The V and J ends lost 2 bases and 7 bases, in that order; junction bases with no gene match: 4. CDR1 is LNHDA and CDR2 is SQIVND in the germline V gene (reference sequence). CDR3 region: CASSITGQGFGYTF. The DNA of the CDR3 is TGTGCCAGTAGTATAACGGGACAGGGGTTTGGCTACACCTTC.

This rearrangement joins TRBV20-1 to TRBJ2-3; TRBD1 agrees at 9 bases. Per germline, CDR1 DFQATT and CDR2 SNEGSKA (reference sequence). This CDR3 is built from 13 residues. The V segment lost 3 bases and the J segment 5 bases; nucleotides outside the gene matches: 3. CDR3 amino acids: CSASDRGRDTQYF. CDR3 DNA sequence: TGCAGTGCTAGTGACAGGGGGAGAGATACGCAGTATTTT.

This clone was observed a few times. The gene calls are TRBV19 and TRBJ1-6; 8 nucleotides line up with TRBD1. After removal of 10 bases from V and 10 bases from J, the junction contained 9 bases not matched to a gene. This CDR3 has 13 amino acids. Germline V gene sequence: CDR1 LNHDA, CDR2 SQIVND (reference sequence). The CDR3 region has the DNA TGTGCCATCTCCCGGGACAGGAGATCACCCCTCCACTTT. Amino acid sequence: CAISRDRRSPLHF.

This rearrangement joins TRBV7-9 to TRBJ2-1; D is unclear. This CDR3 spans 13 amino acids. Germline CDR1 and CDR2: SEHNR and FQNEAQ (reference sequence). Trimming shortened V by 5 bases and J by 6 bases, and 11 bases separated the two germline ends. CDR3 protein: CASSTAYSNEQFF. CDR3 nucleotide sequence: TGTGCCAGCAGCACGGCCTACAGCAATGAGCAGTTCTTC.

The V gene is TRBV27, the J gene TRBJ1-1; 7 bases map to TRBD1. V lost 6 bases and J lost 0; bases outside the gene matches: 10. Germline lookup yields CDR1 MNHEY and CDR2 SMNVEV (reference sequence). The CDR3 totals 16 residues. The CDR3 DNA reads TGTGCCAGCAGACCAATTCTCGGGACAGTGAACACTGAAGCTTTCTTT. Translated: CASRPILGTVNTEAFF.

The chain uses TRBV11-1 and TRBJ2-7; no clear D. The CDR3 runs to 13 residues. Germline V gives CDR1 SGHAT, CDR2 FQDESV (reference sequence). V lost 3 bases and J lost 2, with 8 bases in between. CDR3 coding DNA: TGTGCCAGCAGCTTTAACTCCCCCTACGAGCAGTACTTC. It specifies CASSFNSPYEQYF.

This clone was observed many times. The chain is built from TRBV4-1 and TRBJ1-1, with a possible D match to TRBD1 (6 bases). Trimming shortened V by 0 bases and J by 5 bases, and 13 bases separated the two germline ends. Germline loops: CDR1 MGHRA, CDR2 YSYEKL. The CDR3 extends over 15 amino acids. The CDR3 bases are TGCGCCAGCAGCCAAGAAGTAGGGGGATGGACTGAAGCTTTCTTT. This sequence encodes CASSQEVGGWTEAFF.

The V and J genes are TRBV28 and TRBJ2-1, with 10 nucleotides matching TRBD2. This CDR3 spans 15 amino acids. Germline V CDR1 and CDR2: MDHEN, SYDVKM. V lost 6 bases, J lost 4 bases, and 6 bases stayed unmatched. The chain's CDR3 is CASSLTSGSYNEQFF. The CDR3 nucleotides are TGTGCCAGCAGCCTGACTAGCGGGTCTTACAATGAGCAGTTCTTC.

The J gene is TRBJ2-3, the V gene TRBV19, with 14 bases that match TRBD2. Germline CDR1 and CDR2: LNHDA and SQIVND (reference sequence). CDR3 size: 18 residues. Trimming at V came to 1 base and at J to 5 bases, leaving 8 bases not matched to a gene. CDR3 DNA sequence: TGTGCCAGTAGTATAGGACGACTAGCGGGAGGGCCTGGAGATACGCAGTATTTT. Its translation is CASSIGRLAGGPGDTQYF. Drawing the rest from reference TRBV19 and TRBJ2-3, the complete variable domain is DGGITQSPKYLFRKEGQNVTLSCEQNLNHDAMYWYRQDPGQGLRLIYYSQIVNDFQKGDIAEGYSVSREKKESFPLTVTSAQKNPTAFYLCASSIGRLAGGPGDTQYFGPGTRLTVL.

The chain couples TRBV28 to TRBJ2-3, with a tentative D call TRBD2 (6 bases). CDR3 size: 15 residues. The V end lost 5 bases, the J end lost 6 bases, and 18 bases lay between the germline ends. Looked up from germline, CDR1 is MDHEN and CDR2 is SYDVKM. The CDR3 nucleotides are TGTGCCAGCAGTCTCCTCGGCGGGGCGGGGGATACGCAGTATTTT. It is translated as CASSLLGGAGDTQYF.

The chain combines TRBV4-1 with TRBJ2-5; D may be TRBD2 (6 bases). The CDR3 is made up of 16 amino acids. V was cut by 5 bases and J by 1 base, with 17 bases left in between. The germline V gene encodes CDR1 MGHRA and CDR2 YSYEKL. DNA of the CDR3: TGCGCCAGCAGCGACCCCGGCGGGGCACTCCAAGAGACCCAGTACTTC. Translation: CASSDPGGALQETQYF.

The chain carries TRBV2 and TRBJ2-5; unclear D gene. This CDR3 region has 13 residues. With 2 bases removed from V and 5 bases from J, the gap between germline ends came to 9 bases. Germline V gene sequence: CDR1 SNHLY, CDR2 FYNNEI. CDR3: CASSETRRETQYF. CDR3 sequence (DNA): TGTGCCAGCAGTGAAACTCGCCGGGAGACCCAGTACTTC.

This chain joins TRBV28 and TRBJ1-6; D ambiguous. This CDR3 has 15 residues. V was cut by 3 bases and J by 3 bases, with 9 bases left in between. The germline V gene encodes CDR1 MDHEN and CDR2 SYDVKM. In nucleotides, the CDR3 is TGTGCCAGCAGTTTGTCGGGGAGCTATAATTCACCCCTCCACTTT. This gives the protein CASSLSGSYNSPLHF.

The rearrangement joins TRBV7-2 to TRBJ1-1; D ambiguous. V dropped 5 bases and J dropped 1 base, with 11 bases sitting between them. The germline gives CDR1 SGHTA, CDR2 FQGNSA. CDR3 length: 14 amino acids. CDR3 bases: TGTGCCAGCAGCCCAGAGGGCAGGAACACTGAAGCTTTCTTT. Its translation: CASSPEGRNTEAFF.

This chain uses TRBV4-3 with TRBJ2-5; 13 bases match TRBD2. The CDR3 runs to 18 residues. Per germline, CDR1 LGHNA and CDR2 YSLEER. Trimming cost V 2 bases and J 0 bases; bases outside gene matches: 6. The chain's CDR3 is CASSQLLAGGIHQETQYF. Written as DNA, the CDR3 is TGCGCCAGCAGCCAACTACTAGCGGGGGGGATCCACCAAGAGACCCAGTACTTC.

This clone has just one count. The rearrangement uses TRBV7-3 and TRBJ2-7; TRBD1 agrees at 9 bases. The CDR3 runs to 14 residues. Germline V gene data show CDR1 as SGHTA and CDR2 as FQGTGA. The ends lost 3 bases at V and 2 bases at J; junction bases unmatched: 2. The CDR3 DNA is TGTGCCAGCAGCTTGGGGACAGGGCCCTACGAGCAGTACTTC. Residues: CASSLGTGPYEQYF.

This chain uses TRBV7-3 with TRBJ2-1, with TRBD2 matching 11 bases. J lost 9 bases, V lost 5 bases, and 3 bases had no gene match. There are 13 residues in the CDR3. Germline values: CDR1 SGHTA, CDR2 FQGTGA. Here the CDR3 reads CASSTGLAGEQFF. The CDR3 region has the DNA TGTGCCAGCAGCACAGGACTAGCGGGTGAGCAGTTCTTC.

This clone was counted between two and nine times. The rearrangement joins TRBV5-1 to TRBJ2-2, with D maybe TRBD1 (5 bases). Deletions cut 1 base from V and 2 bases from J, with 9 bases between. The CDR3 has 15 residues. Per the germline V gene, CDR1 is SGHRS and CDR2 is YFSETQ. CDR3 in amino acids: CASSLFGQNTGELFF. The CDR3 coding sequence is TGCGCCAGCAGCTTGTTCGGACAAAACACCGGGGAGCTGTTTTTT.

The chain is built from TRBV11-3 and TRBJ2-2, with TRBD2 matching over 13 bases. The V segment lost 0 bases and the J segment 1 base; nucleotides outside the gene matches: 5. The CDR3 consists of 19 residues. The germline gives CDR1 SGHNT, CDR2 YENEEA. The CDR3 bases are TGTGCCAGCAGCTTAGATCATTGGACTAGCGGGGGGAACACCGGGGAGCTGTTTTTT. Its translation: CASSLDHWTSGGNTGELFF.

This chain uses TRBV29-1 with TRBJ2-3; D gene ambiguous. This CDR3 contains 10 residues. Trimming stripped 7 bases from V and 7 bases from J, with 9 bases between. Per germline, CDR1 SQVTM and CDR2 ANQGSEA. The CDR3 reads CSAAWYTQYF. The DNA for the CDR3 is TGCAGCGCTGCGTGGTATACGCAGTATTTT.